The 25 T cell receptor beta chains reported below all come from one sample, sequenced in a study of CD8+CD57+ T cells in acquired aplastic anemia. The TCR beta profiling, which covered VDJ combination and CDR3 sequence, was carried out using genomic DNA as the template. TCRdb used MiXCR to reprocess the reads, holding one entry per CDR3 protein. The data contain over 150,000 distinct CDR3 sequences, over 70% of them singletons. Previously, flow cytometry had revealed CD8+CD57+ cell expansion in the patients chosen for sequencing. Source material: sorted CD4+, CD8+, or CD8+CD57+ T cells (not recorded which) from PBMCs. The receptors derive from a human donor with aplastic anemia.

This chain joins TRBV24-1 and TRBJ2-7; 7 bases align to TRBD1. Germline trimming cut 5 bases from V and 0 bases from J; bases unmatched to any gene: 9. The CDR3 extends over 16 amino acids. Germline V gives CDR1 KGHDR, CDR2 SFDVKD. In DNA form, the CDR3 reads TGTGCCACCAGTGGGGGGACAGCAGATCGCTCCTACGAGCAGTACTTC. Protein: CATSGGTADRSYEQYF.

The rearrangement uses TRBV2 and TRBJ2-5, with D unclear. The J call may be mistaken, given a closer DNA end match to TRBJ2-1. The CDR3 has 13 residues. Germline V gene lookup returns CDR1 SNHLY and CDR2 FYNNEI. CDR3 nucleotides: TGTGCCAGCAGTGTCTCCCCTTTTAATGAGCAGTTCTTC. The encoded protein is CASSVSPFNEQFF.

The chain links TRBV10-3 to TRBJ2-3, with 8 positions matching TRBD2. The germline gives CDR1 ENHRY, CDR2 SYGVKD. The CDR3 extends over 14 amino acids. J was trimmed by 0 bases and V by 8 bases; bases with no gene match: 4. In DNA form, the CDR3 reads TGTGCCATCGGACTAGCAGAAAGCACAGATACGCAGTATTTT. Protein product: CAIGLAESTDTQYF.

Only a few counts were recorded for this clonotype. The chain has TRBV7-8 and TRBJ1-2, with D perhaps TRBD1 (5 bases). The CDR3 totals 14 residues. Per germline, CDR1 SGHVS and CDR2 FQNEAQ. Trimming removed 0 bases from V and 8 bases from J, with 13 bases in between. CDR3 residues: CASSLARAGRGYTF. In DNA, the CDR3 is TGTGCCAGCAGCTTAGCGCGGGCAGGGAGAGGCTACACCTTC.

In its sample, this clonotype was seen once. This chain links TRBV6-4 with TRBJ1-4; a weak D match, TRBD1 (5 bases). The CDR3 covers 14 residues. V gave up 5 bases and J gave up 7 bases, with 14 bases separating them. Germline V lookup: CDR1 MRHNA, CDR2 SNTAGT. CDR3 nucleotide sequence: TGTGCCAGCAGTCGGACTAGCGGGGGTGAAAAACTGTTTTTT. As protein: CASSRTSGGEKLFF.

V gene TRBV4-3 combines with J gene TRBJ2-7; D is ambiguous. Trimming took 5 bases from V and 0 from J, leaving 11 bases between them. Germline V gene data show CDR1 as LGHNA and CDR2 as YSLEER. This CDR3 has 14 amino acids. CDR3 bases: TGCGCCAGCAGCACGACTGACACCTCCTACGAGCAGTACTTC. Amino acid sequence: CASSTTDTSYEQYF.

As concerns this clonotype: At one end, the junction sequence differs from germline, possibly due to a read error. V usage is TRBV7-9 and J usage is TRBJ2-5; D is ambiguous. This CDR3 has 13 amino acids. The germline CDR1 and CDR2 sequences are SEHNR and FQNEAQ (reference sequence). The CDR3, as DNA: TGTGCCAGCAGCCCCGAACTCCAAGGGACCCAGTACTTC. It translates to CASSPELQGTQYF.

This chain links TRBV9 with TRBJ1-3; a possible D gene is TRBD1 (5 bases). In germline, CDR1 is SGDLS, CDR2 YYNGEE. The CDR3 covers 15 residues. Trimming pared 0 bases from V and 0 bases from J, leaving 7 bases between. The CDR3 sequence: CASSVGGTSGNTIYF. CDR3 coding DNA: TGTGCCAGCAGCGTAGGAGGGACCTCTGGAAACACCATATATTTT.

J is TRBJ2-6 and V is TRBV15, with 7 bases fitting TRBD1. Germline assignment: CDR1 LNHNV and CDR2 YYDKDF (reference sequence). This CDR3 contains 16 residues. V lost 4 bases to trimming and J lost 1 base; unmatched junction nucleotides: 4. CDR3 region: CATSTVQGSGANVLTF. In DNA form, the CDR3 reads TGTGCCACCAGCACAGTACAGGGGTCTGGGGCCAACGTCCTGACTTTC.

The rearrangement links TRBV12-5 to TRBJ2-3; TRBD1 matches at 10 bases. With 6 bases clipped from V and 6 bases from J, the junction kept 9 bases outside the gene matches. The CDR3 runs 15 residues. Germline V gene lookup returns CDR1 LGHNT and CDR2 FRNRAP. The CDR3 DNA is TGTGCTAGTGGGTCCCGACAGGGGGCGCGGGATACGCAGTATTTT. Its translation is CASGSRQGARDTQYF.

The V call is TRBV5-1, the J call TRBJ2-2; TRBD1 is a possible D gene (6 bases). In germline, CDR1 is SGHRS, CDR2 YFSETQ. There are 16 residues in the CDR3. Trimming removed 0 bases at V and 0 bases at J, with 9 bases between. In nucleotides, the CDR3 is TGCGCCAGCAGCTTGGAGACAGGCGCGAACACCGGGGAGCTGTTTTTT. It is translated as CASSLETGANTGELFF.

This chain connects TRBV7-9 to TRBJ2-3; tentatively, D is TRBD2 (6 bases). V lost 5 bases and J 5 bases, leaving 17 bases between the germline ends. The CDR3 is 15 residues long. CDR1 is SEHNR and CDR2 is FQNEAQ in the germline V gene (reference sequence). CDR3 nucleotide sequence: TGTGCCAGCAGCGCCCCCCTTGAGGGAGGAGATACGCAGTATTTT. It codes for CASSAPLEGGDTQYF.

The rearrangement links TRBV10-1 to TRBJ1-1; no definite D call. The V gene lost 4 bases and the J gene lost 3 bases, with 18 bases spanning the gap. The CDR3 has 16 amino acids. From germline, CDR1 is WNHNN and CDR2 SYGVQD (reference sequence). The CDR3 bases are TGCGCCAGCAGTGCCCAGACATTCCAAGAGGACACTGAAGCTTTCTTT. Translating it yields CASSAQTFQEDTEAFF.

The count of this clonotype is one. The J gene is TRBJ1-6, the V gene TRBV2, with unresolved D. Germline V gene data show CDR1 as SNHLY and CDR2 as FYNNEI. Trimming removed 6 bases at V and 8 bases at J, with 14 bases between. This CDR3 comprises 14 residues. In DNA, the CDR3 is TGTGCCAGCAGGCGGGGTCCCGTTGATTCACCCCTCCACTTT. Translated, it gives CASRRGPVDSPLHF.

This clonotype was seen only once. At one of its ends the junction is not consistent with the germline gene, which may arise from a read error. The chain recombines TRBV7-7 with TRBJ2-5; 10 positions agree with TRBD1. In germline, CDR1 is SSHAT, CDR2 FNYEAQ (reference sequence). This CDR3 contains 14 residues. This chain's CDR3 is CASSATGGDGTRYF. CDR3 nucleotide sequence: TGTGCTAGCAGCGCGACAGGGGGCGATGGGACCCGGTACTTC.

The chain couples TRBV7-2 to TRBJ1-1; D is perhaps TRBD1 (5 bases). CDR3 length equals 16 residues. V lost 2 bases, J lost 1 base, and 14 bases lay in between. Germline V lookup: CDR1 SGHTA, CDR2 FQGNSA. This chain's CDR3 is CASSLKWGTGNTEAFF. DNA of the CDR3: TGTGCCAGCAGCTTAAAGTGGGGCACAGGGAACACTGAAGCTTTCTTT. The full variable domain, in which reference TRBV7-2 and TRBJ1-1 provide the parts outside the CDR3, is GAGVSQSPSNKVTEKGKDVELRCDPISGHTALYWYRQSLGQGLEFLIYFQGNSAPDKSGLPSDRFSAERTGGSVSTLTIQRTQQEDSAVYLCASSLKWGTGNTEAFFGQGTRLTVV.

This CDR3 reads CASSPRIGSYEQYF. The CDR3 DNA follows: TGTGCCAGCAGCCCGCGCATTGGATCCTACGAGCAGTACTTC. This rearrangement joins TRBV9 to TRBJ2-7, with no clear D. CDR1 and CDR2 (germline): SGDLS, YYNGEE. The CDR3 loop spans 14 amino acids. The V and J ends lost 4 bases and 1 base respectively, with 12 bases between them. Drawing the rest from reference TRBV9 and TRBJ2-7, the complete variable domain is DSGVTQTPKHLITATGQRVTLRCSPRSGDLSVYWYQQSLDQGLQFLIQYYNGEERAKGNILERFSAQQFPDLHSELNLSSLELGDSALYFCASSPRIGSYEQYFGPGTRLTVT.

V usage is TRBV20-1 and J usage is TRBJ2-3, with a possible D match to TRBD2 (5 bases). The CDR3 covers 17 residues. V was cut by 3 bases and J by 4 bases, with 23 bases left in between. Germline lookup yields CDR1 DFQATT and CDR2 SNEGSKA (reference sequence). CDR3 loop: CSARGPYDTGISDTQYF. Written as DNA, the CDR3 is TGCAGTGCTAGGGGCCCATACGACACCGGGATTTCAGATACGCAGTATTTT.

The CDR3: CASGPPANEQYF. For the CDR3, the DNA is TGTGCTAGTGGTCCCCCAGCCAACGAGCAGTACTTC. This sequence joins TRBV12-5 and TRBJ2-7; D is uncertain. This CDR3 is built from 12 residues. The V gene's germline CDR1 is LGHNT and CDR2 FRNRAP. The V and J ends lost 5 bases and 5 bases respectively, with 10 bases between them.

This chain uses TRBV9 with TRBJ2-1; the match to TRBD1 covers 9 bases. Germline loops: CDR1 SGDLS, CDR2 YYNGEE. CDR3 length equals 13 residues. V trimming: 4 bases; J trimming: 9 bases; junction bases outside the gene matches: 5. CDR3: CASSPTTGGEQFF. The CDR3 nucleotides read TGTGCCAGCAGCCCTACGACAGGGGGTGAGCAGTTCTTC.

This chain joins TRBV6-1 and TRBJ2-1; 9 positions agree with TRBD1. The CDR3 runs to 15 residues. CDR1 and CDR2 (germline): MNHNS, SASEGT. Losses at the gene ends were 5 bases for V and 6 bases for J; bases not matched to a gene: 8. Written as DNA, the CDR3 is TGTGCCAGCAGTCCAACAGGGGGCTTGCTCAATGAGCAGTTCTTC. Translated, it gives CASSPTGGLLNEQFF.

The chain is built from TRBV19 and TRBJ1-5; no firm D call. The ends were cut back, 5 bases at V and 2 bases at J, with 10 bases in the middle. This CDR3 comprises 14 residues. Germline CDR1 is LNHDA and CDR2 is SQIVND (reference sequence). CDR3 protein: CASSFGVGNQPQHF. For the CDR3, the DNA is TGTGCCAGTAGTTTCGGAGTGGGCAATCAGCCCCAGCATTTT.

With regard to this clonotype: Lacking the conserved final phenylalanine or tryptophan, this CDR3 likely reflects a read error. The J gene is TRBJ2-5, the V gene TRBV9, with D perhaps assigned TRBD1 or TRBD2 (5 bases each). CDR3 length: 14 residues. Germline V CDR1 and CDR2: SGDLS, YYNGEE. The V gene lost 1 base and the J gene lost 5 bases, with 12 bases spanning the gap. Written as DNA, the CDR3 is TGTGCCAGCAGCGTATCCGGGACCCGTGAGACCCAGTACCTC. Encoded protein: CASSVSGTRETQYL.

The CDR3 coding sequence is TGTGCCAGCAGCTCGAGTTGGGAAGCTTTCTTT. Amino acid sequence: CASSSSWEAFF. V is TRBV7-9 and J is TRBJ1-1; D gene unclear. Per germline, CDR1 SEHNR and CDR2 FQNEAQ (reference sequence). The germline V and J ends were trimmed by 4 bases and 8 bases, with 8 bases remaining between them. The CDR3 consists of 11 residues.

This clonotype came up many times. In DNA form, the CDR3 reads TGTGCCAGCAGCCAAGGGGAGACCGGAGGGTCTTTCTTT. Its protein is CASSQGETGGSFF. This chain links TRBV14 with TRBJ1-1; D is unresolved. Germline CDR1 SGHDN, CDR2 FVKESK. Trimming took off 1 base at V and 12 bases at J, with 15 bases between the two ends. The length of the CDR3 is 13 residues.